A selection of T cell receptor beta chains follows, all from one sample in a study of T cell repertoires in cytomegalovirus infection. These receptors have no known antigen. MiXCR was run by TCRdb on the reads, yielding one entry per CDR3 protein. The sample contains about 830,000 distinct CDR3 sequences, 32% of which appear only once. Sequences were derived from cultured CD8+ T cells from PBMCs, sampled from culture after CMV antigen stimulation. These receptors came from a human donor in good health (CMV status not recorded). Some clones in this sample may be carry-over from other donors' samples. The CDR3 runs from the conserved cysteine through the conserved F or W. D genes are given only for firm matches. Part of the rows lack a size; the others show once, few, many or a class for expanded clones.

V gene	D gene	J gene	clone size	CDR3 DNA	CDR3 protein
TRBV20-1	-	TRBJ1-2	many	TGCAGTGCTAGAGATGGGTACTATGGCTACACCTTC	CSARDGYYGYTF
TRBV7-8	TRBD1	TRBJ2-3	many	TGTGCCAGCAGCCGAGACAGGGAAAAGGGCACAGATACGCAGTATTTT	CASSRDREKGTDTQYF
TRBV20-1	TRBD1	TRBJ2-1	-	TGCAGTGTGACCGGGACAGAGCACTCCTACAATGAGCAGTTCTTC	CSVTGTEHSYNEQFF
TRBV19	-	TRBJ2-7	-	TGTGCCAGTAGTATAGCTGGGGAAAGTGACGAGCAGTACTTC	CASSIAGESDEQYF
TRBV15	TRBD1	TRBJ1-1	-	TGTGCCACCAGCCCCTGGACAGGGGTAGGAACTGAAGCTTTCTTT	CATSPWTGVGTEAFF
TRBV7-8	TRBD1	TRBJ1-3	many	TGTGCCAGCAGCTACACGGACAGGGTTTCTGGAAACACCATATATTTT	CASSYTDRVSGNTIYF
TRBV7-4	TRBD1	TRBJ2-3	once	TGTGCCAGCAGCTTATCAGGGGGCTTGGATACGCAGTATTTT	CASSLSGGLDTQYF
TRBV6-2/TRBV6-3	-	TRBJ1-1	few	TGTGCCAGCAGTTACTCGAGATCGAACACTGAAGCTTTCTTT	CASSYSRSNTEAFF
TRBV19	-	TRBJ1-1	few	TGTGCCAGTAGTCCCGAAGGGTGGGATGATGCAACCACTGAAGCTTTCTTT	CASSPEGWDDATTEAFF
TRBV10-3	-	TRBJ2-3	-	TGTGCCATTTCGGGACTCTCTTCTAGCACAGATACGCAGTATTTT	CAISGLSSSTDTQYF
TRBV6-1	-	TRBJ2-7	-	TGTGCCAGCCTCGAAGGCAGCGACTACGAGCAGTACTTC	CASLEGSDYEQYF
TRBV19	TRBD1	TRBJ1-5	-	TGTGCCAGCGGACAGGGAATATTGGGGCCCAATCAGCCCCAGCATTTT	CASGQGILGPNQPQHF
TRBV19	-	TRBJ2-1	-	TGTGCCAGTAGTACGAGACTGGCCTTGGGAGAGGAGCAGTTCTTC	CASSTRLALGEEQFF
TRBV7-9	TRBD1	TRBJ2-5	few	TGTGCCAGCAGCCCCAGGGGGACGAAAGAGACCCAGTACTTC	CASSPRGTKETQYF
TRBV9	TRBD1	TRBJ2-7	-	TGTGCCAGCAGCCCGACCCCAGGGGGTGAGCAGTACTTC	CASSPTPGGEQYF
TRBV6-5	-	TRBJ1-4	-	TGTGCCAGCAGGGTCAACTCCTACGCAACTAATGAAAAACTGTTTTTT	CASRVNSYATNEKLFF
TRBV12-3/TRBV12-4	-	TRBJ2-5	-	TGTGCCAGCAGTTTAGTCCCAGAAGAGACCCAGTACTTC	CASSLVPEETQYF
TRBV6-2/TRBV6-3	TRBD2	TRBJ2-7	-	TGTGCCAGCAGTTACTCGAGGCGGGGGGACGAGCAGTACTTC	CASSYSRRGDEQYF
TRBV11-1	TRBD2	TRBJ2-1	-	TGTGCCAGCAGCCCGGGACTAGCGGGGCCCTTTATCTACAATGAGCAGTTCTTC	CASSPGLAGPFIYNEQFF